The TCR beta chain under discussion was sequenced for a study of radiotherapy plus CTLA-4 blockade in lung cancer (dated by TCRdb to 2016 to 2019). Regarding the study in general: Objective responses occurred in about 20% of enrolled patients, and about 30% achieved disease control.

CDR3 length: 14 amino acids, cysteine to phenylalanine. CDR3 DNA is the only sequence kept; it has 42 bases, read in frame from the first base. CDR1 and CDR2, looked up from the germline V gene, are SGHVS and FNYEAQ. The study tested focal radiation therapy combined with CTLA-4 blockade (ipilimumab) in patients with chemo-refractory metastatic non-small-cell lung cancer. Libraries were constructed by the immunoSEQ multiplex PCR assay. TCRdb's version of the immuneACCESS table is confined to in-frame rearrangements and falls short of the full clone set. An unresolved V gene accounts for under half of the shortfall where checked; the remainder is of unknown origin. For this sample the table gives some 45,000 clones, of which about 72% were detected only once. The ten most abundant clones make up around 8.3% of the sample. On this clone itself: Its cognate antigen has yet to be identified. Compared with germline, one end of the junction differs, possibly owing to a read error.

Overall results and qualifications from the work: After treatment with radiotherapy and ipilimumab, TCR clones that came from tumors expanded in the peripheral blood. The strongest predictors of response were reported to be early dynamic shifts in blood T cell clones along with a rise in serum interferon-beta following radiation.

Source: peripheral blood, taken from a patient treated with radiotherapy plus ipilimumab. This receptor was identified in a human donor with non-small cell lung cancer who had stable disease on radiotherapy plus ipilimumab. The V and J segments used are TRBV7-6 and TRBJ1-1, with the D gene not confidently named. The sequenced DNA is TGTGCCAACAGCCCGTCTTATTTGGGGACTGAAGCTTTCTTT. Translation gives CANSPSYLGTEAFF.